The present entry profiles one T cell receptor (beta chain) with its context. Germline lookup yields CDR1 MNHEY and CDR2 SMNVEV (reference sequence). This CDR3 is 13 amino acids long. Trimming cost V 0 bases and J 9 bases, with 9 bases left between them. This record belongs to a study of T cell changes during pregnancy in multiple sclerosis. TCRdb's copy holds only in-frame clones and misses some; the assay was immunoSEQ multiplex PCR. The sample comprises some 77,000 clones, approximately 94% of which are singletons, and 2.6% rests with the top ten. The sequencing used peripheral blood, collected after pregnancy. This sequence was found in a female donor in good health, enrolled as a control in a pregnancy study. The rearrangement links TRBV27 to TRBJ2-4; D uncertain. CDR3 DNA: TGTGCCAGCAGTTTATCTCCCGTTAGCATTCAGTACTTC. Amino acid sequence: CASSLSPVSIQYF.